This T cell receptor (beta chain) was obtained from a study of T-cell memory formation after mild COVID-19. Study-wide results and limits: Some clones that responded turned up in pre-infection memory, which suggests that cross-reactive memory joined in.

The CDR3 covers 14 residues. CDR1 and CDR2 (germline): MNHEY, SVGAGI. The V end was cut by 5 bases, the J end by 5 bases, with 12 bases between. This clonotype was detected only a few times. Its antigen is as yet unknown. TCRdb passed the 5' RACE reads through MiXCR, listing each CDR3 protein once. Found here are under 250,000 distinct CDR3 sequences, approximately 9% of them singletons; the top ten hold roughly 21%. The sequenced material came from PBMCs or a T cell subset sorted from them (not recorded which). The TCR comes from a man in his late teens or twenties who had mild COVID-19 (a few samples of this study predate the infection). Cell type and time point are not known. The chain combines TRBV6-5 with TRBJ2-2; D is ambiguous. The CDR3 sequence is CASSRTLNTGELFF. The CDR3 DNA is TGTGCCAGCAGTCGGACCTTAAATACCGGGGAGCTGTTTTTT.